Shown below are 26 T cell receptor beta chains from a single sample sequenced in a study of sequential checkpoint blockade in melanoma. The treatment denotes: randomized to nivolumab then ipilimumab (arm A) or the reverse (arm B). Data came from immunoSEQ multiplex PCR; TCRdb stores just in-frame clones and leaves some out. The top ten hold roughly 33% of the sample, which has about 17,000 clones, around four fifths seen once. The source material was CD8+ T cells sorted from blood (inferred from file names), sampled from a patient given nivolumab and ipilimumab in sequence. These receptors originate from a human donor with melanoma.

V gene TRBV6-1 combines with J gene TRBJ1-2; D call uncertain. CDR1 is MNHNS and CDR2 is SASEGT in the germline V gene. CDR3 length: 13 amino acids. V shed 6 bases and J shed 6 bases, with 14 bases lying between them. The DNA of the CDR3 is TGTGCCAGCAGCCCGACAATTTTGGATGGCTACACCTTC. Its protein is CASSPTILDGYTF.

The genes are TRBV2 and TRBJ2-7, with 9 bases matching TRBD1. CDR3 length: 14 residues. The germline CDR1 and CDR2 sequences are SNHLY and FYNNEI. Unmatched junction bases numbered 4, after V lost 3 bases and J lost 4 bases. CDR3: CASSEGQGIYEQYF. CDR3 coding DNA: TGTGCCAGCAGTGAGGGACAGGGTATTTACGAGCAGTACTTC.

The chain recombines TRBV5-6 with TRBJ2-3; D possibly corresponds to TRBD2 (6 bases). The CDR3 spans 15 residues. Germline V gene lookup returns CDR1 SGHDT and CDR2 YYEEEE. Trimming left V 0 bases short and J 4 bases short, with 12 bases between. In DNA, the CDR3 is TGTGCCAGCAGCTTGGTTGAACTAGCTCCAGATACGCAGTATTTT. Translated, it gives CASSLVELAPDTQYF.

Notes on this clone: At one of its ends the junction is not consistent with the germline gene, which may arise from a read error. The J gene is TRBJ2-7, the V gene TRBV7-2; D is possibly TRBD1 (6 bases). The CDR3 has 15 residues. Germline CDR1 and CDR2: SGHTA and FQGNSA. The CDR3 region has the DNA TGCGCCAGCAGCCTTAACAGGGCACTTACCTACGAGCAGTACTTC. Its protein is CASSLNRALTYEQYF.

V and J are TRBV7-8 and TRBJ1-1, with D unclear. The CDR3 has 14 amino acids. The ends were cut back, 5 bases at V and 3 bases at J, with 13 bases in the middle. From germline, CDR1 is SGHVS and CDR2 FQNEAQ. The CDR3 nucleotides read TGTGCCAGCAGCCCCGGACCGAGGGACACTGAAGCTTTCTTT. It specifies CASSPGPRDTEAFF.

The V call is TRBV27, the J call TRBJ2-7, with unresolved D. V was cut by 2 bases and J by 6 bases, with 11 bases left in between. This CDR3 is 13 amino acids long. CDR1 and CDR2 (germline): MNHEY, SMNVEV (reference sequence). CDR3 residues: CASSLGYSTEQYF. The CDR3 DNA is TGTGCCAGCAGTTTAGGGTACAGTACCGAGCAGTACTTC.

The chain couples TRBV28 to TRBJ2-5; TRBD1 aligns across 11 bases. CDR1 and CDR2 from the germline V gene are MDHEN and SYDVKM. V lost 5 bases and J lost 11; bases outside the gene matches: 13. The CDR3 totals 15 residues. The CDR3 DNA is TGTGCCAGCAGTCACCGGGACAGGGGGGTAGGGGAGCAGTACTTC. It codes for CASSHRDRGVGEQYF.

This clone is termed medium-sized. The chain is built from TRBV4-1 and TRBJ2-7, with TRBD1 matching over 8 bases. Germline V gene sequence: CDR1 MGHRA, CDR2 YSYEKL. This CDR3 has 17 residues. V shed 0 bases and J 0 bases; nucleotides not matched to a gene: 7. The DNA of the CDR3 is TGCGCCAGCAGCCAAGACCCGGGACAGGTGACCTCCTACGAGCAGTACTTC. Protein: CASSQDPGQVTSYEQYF.

The rearrangement links TRBV27 to TRBJ2-7, with 8 positions matching TRBD2. This CDR3 contains 15 residues. Germline V lookup: CDR1 MNHEY, CDR2 SMNVEV (reference sequence). The ends lost 5 bases at V and 2 bases at J; junction bases unmatched: 8. DNA of the CDR3: TGTGCCAGCAGTCCTTCAGCGGGGGCGACCTACGAGCAGTACTTC. Its translation is CASSPSAGATYEQYF.

This chain uses TRBV10-3 with TRBJ2-5, with 7 bases identical to TRBD1. The J call is uncertain, as TRBJ2-7 better fits the DNA end. The CDR3 spans 14 residues. From germline, CDR1 is ENHRY and CDR2 SYGVKD. The CDR3 DNA is TGTGCCATCAGTAAGGGACAGCAACCCTACGAGCAGTACTTC. It translates to CAISKGQQPYEQYF.

This clone was counted a few times. This rearrangement joins TRBV5-4 to TRBJ1-4; tentatively, D is TRBD1 (5 bases). This CDR3 is built from 14 residues. From germline, CDR1 is SGHNT and CDR2 YYREEE (reference sequence). Between the trimmed V and J ends, which lost 0 bases and 8 bases, there was a span of 11 bases. CDR3 in DNA: TGTGCCAGCAGCTTGGACCAGGGTGGGGAAAAACTGTTTTTT. It yields the protein CASSLDQGGEKLFF.

This sequence joins TRBV6-5 and TRBJ2-5, with 11 nucleotides matching TRBD2. The CDR3 spans 16 residues. V trimming: 4 bases; J trimming: 1 base; junction bases outside the gene matches: 5. CDR1 and CDR2 (germline): MNHEY, SVGAGI. CDR3 in amino acids: CASSSPGLAAQETQYF. CDR3 sequence (DNA): TGTGCCAGCAGTTCCCCGGGACTAGCGGCCCAAGAGACCCAGTACTTC.

The J gene is TRBJ2-7, the V gene TRBV11-2; the D is unclear. V was shortened by 1 base and J by 0 bases, with 10 bases between the two germline ends. The CDR3 runs 15 residues. Germline V lookup: CDR1 SGHAT, CDR2 FQNNGV. The CDR3 DNA reads as TGTGCCAGCAGCTTAGGGTCAGGCCTCTCCTACGAGCAGTACTTC. This encodes CASSLGSGLSYEQYF.

The V gene is TRBV28, the J gene TRBJ1-2; TRBD1 aligns across 7 bases. The CDR3 contains 15 residues. The ends lost 6 bases at V and 4 bases at J; junction bases unmatched: 11. Germline V gene data show CDR1 as MDHEN and CDR2 as SYDVKM. The CDR3, as DNA: TGTGCCAGCAGACGAACAGGGGAGGTAGCCTATGGCTACACCTTC. Amino acids: CASRRTGEVAYGYTF.

The chain carries TRBV7-8 and TRBJ2-7, with D possibly matching TRBD1 (6 bases). The CDR3 spans 15 residues. Trimming pared 2 bases from V and 2 bases from J, leaving 13 bases between. Germline V CDR1 and CDR2: SGHVS, FQNEAQ. Written as DNA, the CDR3 is TGTGCCAGCAGCTTACCCGGACAGAGAACCTACGAGCAGTACTTC. Translation gives CASSLPGQRTYEQYF.

J is TRBJ1-2 and V is TRBV30, with D unclear. This CDR3 is built from 16 residues. The V gene lost 0 bases and the J gene lost 2 bases, with 16 bases spanning the gap. Germline CDR1 reads GTSNPN; CDR2 reads SVGIG (reference sequence). In nucleotides, the CDR3 is TGTGCCTGGAGTGTAACCAGAGGGCCGTCAAACTATGGCTACACCTTC. Residues: CAWSVTRGPSNYGYTF. Using reference TRBV30 and TRBJ1-2 for the parts outside the CDR3, the full variable domain is SQTIHQWPATLVQPVGSPLSLECTVEGTSNPNLYWYRQAAGRGLQLLFYSVGIGQISSEVPQNLSASRPQDRQFILSSKKLLLSDSGFYLCAWSVTRGPSNYGYTFGSGTRLTVV.

This clone was observed a few times. The chain couples TRBV7-9 to TRBJ1-6, with 9 bases aligning to TRBD1. V trimming: 5 bases; J trimming: 9 bases; junction bases outside the gene matches: 14. This CDR3 comprises 17 residues. CDR1 is SEHNR, CDR2 FQNEAQ, per germline (reference sequence). CDR3 in amino acids: CASSDHTTGGVRSPLHF. The CDR3 region has the DNA TGTGCCAGCAGCGACCATACCACAGGGGGCGTCCGTTCACCCCTCCACTTT.

The CDR3 sequence is CASSQVTGREAFF. The CDR3 coding sequence is TGCGCCAGCAGCCAAGTTACCGGTCGGGAAGCTTTCTTT. The chain uses TRBV4-1 and TRBJ1-1; D unclear. The V end lost 1 base, the J end lost 8 bases, and 11 bases lay between the germline ends. Germline CDR1 reads MGHRA; CDR2 reads YSYEKL. CDR3 length: 13 residues.

This clone was counted a single time. The J gene is TRBJ2-7, the V gene TRBV4-3, with D tentatively TRBD2 (6 bases). This CDR3 is 14 amino acids long. Germline V CDR1 and CDR2: LGHNA, YSLEER. The V end was cut by 4 bases, the J end by 2 bases, with 12 bases between. The CDR3 loop reads CASSPGGGTYEQYF. In DNA, the CDR3 is TGCGCCAGCAGCCCCGGCGGCGGGACCTACGAGCAGTACTTC.

The chain carries TRBV11-2 and TRBJ1-1, with D uncertain. This CDR3 is 14 amino acids long. The V and J ends lost 3 bases and 2 bases respectively, with 10 bases between them. Germline CDR1 is SGHAT and CDR2 is FQNNGV. The CDR3 nucleotides are TGTGCCAGCAGCTTGGGCGGGATAAACACTGAAGCTTTCTTT. This translates into CASSLGGINTEAFF.

The chain uses TRBV5-5 and TRBJ2-7; D is perhaps TRBD1 (5 bases). Germline CDR1 reads SGHKS; CDR2 reads YYEKEE (reference sequence). This CDR3 has 16 residues. V was clipped by 4 bases and J by 5 bases, with 22 bases between them. CDR3 region: CASSPQSVDRRDEQYF. In nucleotides, the CDR3 is TGTGCCAGCAGCCCACAATCTGTAGACAGAAGGGACGAGCAGTACTTC.

A single count supports this clone. The rearrangement links TRBV6-5 to TRBJ1-1; D is possibly TRBD1 (6 bases). V was shortened by 4 bases and J by 3 bases, with 18 bases between the two germline ends. CDR1 MNHEY and CDR2 SVGAGI come from the germline V gene. This CDR3 spans 16 amino acids. CDR3 nucleotide sequence: TGTGCCAGCAGTTCCATCATCACAGGGAGAGACACTGAAGCTTTCTTT. Encoded protein: CASSSIITGRDTEAFF.

The V gene is TRBV7-6, the J gene TRBJ1-1; D not certain. CDR1 and CDR2 from the germline V gene are SGHVS and FNYEAQ. The CDR3 is 13 amino acids. The V end lost 5 bases, the J end lost 5 bases, and 12 bases lay between the germline ends. CDR3 loop: CASSPGTRTEAFF. In DNA, the CDR3 is TGTGCCAGCAGCCCAGGCACCAGGACTGAAGCTTTCTTT.

The table lists this clone with a few counts. The chain couples TRBV10-1 to TRBJ2-7; no definite D call. The CDR3 contains 12 residues. Between the trimmed V and J ends, which lost 4 bases and 5 bases, there was a span of 9 bases. Germline V CDR1 and CDR2: WNHNN, SYGVQD (reference sequence). CDR3 in amino acids: CASSGQMNEQYF. Written as DNA, the CDR3 is TGCGCCAGCAGTGGTCAGATGAACGAGCAGTACTTC.

The CDR3 sequence is CASSQTSGSSYEQYF. For the CDR3, the DNA is TGCGCCAGCAGTCAAACTAGCGGGAGCTCCTACGAGCAGTACTTC. The J gene is TRBJ2-7, the V gene TRBV4-1; 11 bases align to TRBD2. CDR1 is MGHRA and CDR2 is YSYEKL in the germline V gene. The CDR3 spans 15 residues. Trimming took 6 bases from V and 0 from J; bases not matched to a gene: 4.

V is TRBV6-5 and J is TRBJ2-7, with a weak D call TRBD2 (5 bases). This CDR3 is 14 amino acids long. The germline gives CDR1 MNHEY, CDR2 SVGAGI. Trimming cost V 5 bases and J 0 bases, with 11 bases left between them. CDR3 in amino acids: CASSEGPFSYEQYF. DNA for the CDR3: TGTGCCAGCAGTGAGGGTCCGTTCTCCTACGAGCAGTACTTC.